Below, 10 T cell receptor beta chains from the same sample are listed, as sequenced in a study of cytomegalovirus exposure and HLA in healthy donors (dated by TCRdb to about 2017). To prepare the library, the immunoSEQ multiplex PCR assay was applied. A mixture of 60 forward primers for TCR Vbeta segments and 13 reverse primers for TCR Jbeta segments was used in the multiplex PCR. TCRdb carries this immuneACCESS record with in-frame sequences only. Its versions omit some clonotypes, under half of them owing to an unresolved V gene in the studies checked, with the rest unexplained. The sample yields about 120,000 clones; over 8.5% were counted once. Approximately 6% of the sample belongs to the ten largest clones. Input material: PBMCs. Every receptor here comes from a woman aged 40 to 49 in good health and CMV-seropositive.

The chain combines TRBV11-2 with TRBJ1-1; D call uncertain. The CDR3 totals 12 residues. Germline V gene sequence: CDR1 SGHAT, CDR2 FQNNGV. Trimming left V 10 bases short and J 7 bases short, with 16 bases between. The CDR3 nucleotides are TGTGCCAACATCTTGAACCAGGTTGAAGCTTTCTTT. The encoded protein is CANILNQVEAFF.

This chain joins TRBV18 and TRBJ1-1, with D unresolved. The CDR3 is made up of 15 amino acids. CDR1 and CDR2 from the germline V gene are KGHSH and LQKENI. The V end lost 6 bases, the J end lost 5 bases, and 19 bases lay between the germline ends. The CDR3 DNA sequence: TGTGCCAGCTCTCCTAATGGGGTTGAGGGTACTGAAGCTTTCTTT. This encodes CASSPNGVEGTEAFF. The variable domain in full, completed from reference TRBV18 and TRBJ1-1, reads NAGVMQNPRHLVRRRGQEARLRCSPMKGHSHVYWYRQLPEEGLKFMVYLQKENIIDESGMPKERFSAEFPKEGPSILRIQQVVRGDSAAYFCASSPNGVEGTEAFFGQGTRLTVV.

This chain links TRBV6-1 with TRBJ1-1, with D perhaps matching TRBD1 (6 bases). This CDR3 contains 13 residues. Germline CDR1 is MNHNS and CDR2 is SASEGT. Trimming shortened V by 6 bases and J by 1 base, and 9 bases separated the two germline ends. CDR3 protein: CASSLDRNTEAFF. As DNA, the CDR3 is TGTGCCAGCAGCTTGGACAGGAACACTGAAGCTTTCTTT.

This chain connects TRBV27 to TRBJ1-2; D is unclear. The CDR3 sequence is 13 residues long. Germline loops: CDR1 MNHEY, CDR2 SMNVEV (reference sequence). The ends were cut back, 2 bases at V and 8 bases at J, with 12 bases in the middle. For the CDR3, the DNA is TGTGCCAGCAGTTTAGGAGGATCGGAGGGCTACACCTTC. Amino acid sequence: CASSLGGSEGYTF.

The chain employs TRBV11-2 and TRBJ2-3, with 7 bases fitting TRBD2. CDR3 length: 13 amino acids. Germline V CDR1 and CDR2: SGHAT, FQNNGV. Germline trimming cut 6 bases from V and 7 bases from J; bases unmatched to any gene: 7. CDR3 loop: CASRPGGSNTQYF. CDR3 sequence (DNA): TGTGCCAGCAGGCCCGGCGGGAGTAATACGCAGTATTTT.

This clone occurred a few times. The gene calls are TRBV10-3 and TRBJ1-2, with 7 positions matching TRBD1. CDR3 length: 14 residues. Trimming removed 5 bases from V and 13 bases from J; junction bases left unmatched: 16. From germline, CDR1 is ENHRY and CDR2 SYGVKD. CDR3 region: CAISSTGTAGQCTF. CDR3 coding DNA: TGTGCCATCAGTTCTACCGGGACAGCAGGGCAATGCACCTTC.

There are a few counts of this clone. This chain connects TRBV19 to TRBJ1-1; D gene unclear. The V gene lost 7 bases and the J gene lost 0 bases, with 12 bases spanning the gap. This CDR3 spans 14 amino acids. CDR1 and CDR2 (germline): LNHDA, SQIVND (reference sequence). The CDR3 loop reads CASTITVMNTEAFF. CDR3 coding DNA: TGTGCCAGTACCATAACAGTGATGAACACTGAAGCTTTCTTT.

This clone was observed a few times. The V call is TRBV7-7, the J call TRBJ1-2, with 10 bases lining up with TRBD1. Per the germline V gene, CDR1 is SSHAT and CDR2 is FNYEAQ (reference sequence). The length of the CDR3 is 15 residues. The junction had 11 bases not matched to a gene; V was cut back by 5 bases and J by 8 bases. This CDR3 is CASSNLTGGLDGYTF. The CDR3 nucleotides read TGTGCCAGCAGCAACCTGACAGGGGGCCTTGACGGCTACACCTTC.

This clone has only a few counts. The chain recombines TRBV19 with TRBJ1-1; tentatively, D is TRBD1 (5 bases). The germline gives CDR1 LNHDA, CDR2 SQIVND (reference sequence). V shed 4 bases and J shed 10 bases, with 19 bases lying between them. This CDR3 contains 14 residues. DNA of the CDR3: TGTGCCAGTAGTAATCCGCGTCAGGGTACTTCAGCTTTCTTT. As protein: CASSNPRQGTSAFF. Complete variable domain (other parts from reference TRBV19 and TRBJ1-1): DGGITQSPKYLFRKEGQNVTLSCEQNLNHDAMYWYRQDPGQGLRLIYYSQIVNDFQKGDIAEGYSVSREKKESFPLTVTSAQKNPTAFYLCASSNPRQGTSAFFGQGTRLTVV.

This clone was seen once. This sequence joins TRBV5-1 and TRBJ2-3; TRBD1 matches at 7 bases. Unmatched junction bases numbered 8, after V lost 3 bases and J lost 1 base. The CDR3 loop spans 16 amino acids. CDR1 is SGHRS and CDR2 is YFSETQ in the germline V gene. The CDR3 coding sequence is TGCGCCAGCAGCTATGACAGGGACCTCGGCACAGATACGCAGTATTTT. Translated: CASSYDRDLGTDTQYF.